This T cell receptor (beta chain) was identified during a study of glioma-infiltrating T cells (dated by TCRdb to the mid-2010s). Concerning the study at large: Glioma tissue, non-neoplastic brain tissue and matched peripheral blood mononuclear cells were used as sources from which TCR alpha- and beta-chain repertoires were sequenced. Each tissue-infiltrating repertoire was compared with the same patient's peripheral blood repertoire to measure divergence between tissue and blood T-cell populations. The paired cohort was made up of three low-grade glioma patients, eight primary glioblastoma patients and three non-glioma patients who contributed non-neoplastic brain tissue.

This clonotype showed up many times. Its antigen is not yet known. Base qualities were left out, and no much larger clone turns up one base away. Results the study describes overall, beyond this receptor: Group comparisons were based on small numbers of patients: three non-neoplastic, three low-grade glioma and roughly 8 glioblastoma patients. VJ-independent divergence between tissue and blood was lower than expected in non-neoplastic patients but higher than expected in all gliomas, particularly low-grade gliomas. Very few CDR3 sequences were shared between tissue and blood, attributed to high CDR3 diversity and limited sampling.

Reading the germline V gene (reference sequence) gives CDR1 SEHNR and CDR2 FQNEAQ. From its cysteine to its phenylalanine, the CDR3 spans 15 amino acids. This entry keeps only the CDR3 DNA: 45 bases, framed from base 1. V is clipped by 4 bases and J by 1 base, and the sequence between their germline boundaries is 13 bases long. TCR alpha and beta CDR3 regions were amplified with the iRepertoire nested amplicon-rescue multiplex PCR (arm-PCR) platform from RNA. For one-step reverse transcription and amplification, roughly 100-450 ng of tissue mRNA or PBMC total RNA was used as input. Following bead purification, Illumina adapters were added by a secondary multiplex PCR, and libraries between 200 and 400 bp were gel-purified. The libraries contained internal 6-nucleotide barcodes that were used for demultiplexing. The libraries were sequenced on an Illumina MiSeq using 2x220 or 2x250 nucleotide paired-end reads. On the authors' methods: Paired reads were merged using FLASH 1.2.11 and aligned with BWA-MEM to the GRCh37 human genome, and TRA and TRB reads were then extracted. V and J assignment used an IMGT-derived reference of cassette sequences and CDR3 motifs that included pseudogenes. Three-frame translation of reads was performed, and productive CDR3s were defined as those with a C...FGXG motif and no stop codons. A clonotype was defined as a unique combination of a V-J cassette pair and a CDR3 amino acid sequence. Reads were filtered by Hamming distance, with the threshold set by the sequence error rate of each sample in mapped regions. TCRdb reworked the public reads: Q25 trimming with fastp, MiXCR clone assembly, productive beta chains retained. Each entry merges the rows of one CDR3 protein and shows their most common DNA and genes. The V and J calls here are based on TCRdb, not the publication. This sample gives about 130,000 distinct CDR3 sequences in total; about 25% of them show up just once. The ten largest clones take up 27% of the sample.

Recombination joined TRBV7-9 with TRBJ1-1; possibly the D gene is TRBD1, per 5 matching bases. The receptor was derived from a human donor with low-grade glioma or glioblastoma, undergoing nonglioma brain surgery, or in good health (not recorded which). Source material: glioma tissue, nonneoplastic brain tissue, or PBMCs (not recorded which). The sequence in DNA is TGTGCCAGCAGCTCGTGGGGGGGTCGGAACACTGAAGCTTTCTTT. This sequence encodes CASSSWGGRNTEAFF.